This paragraph covers one T cell receptor (beta chain) sequence. This CDR3 is built from 17 residues. The J segment lost 6 bases and the V segment lost 4 bases, leaving 15 bases of the junction unmatched. Germline V CDR1 and CDR2: SEHNR, FQNEAQ (reference sequence). RNA transcripts served as template for amplifying TCR beta CDR3 sequences. Second-round multiplex PCR followed a first-round RT-PCR using HTBI primers. TCRdb ran MiXCR on the multiplex PCR reads and lists one entry per CDR3 protein. The table shows about 550,000 distinct CDR3 sequences, with under 45% occurring only once. The data belong to a study of Graves' ophthalmopathy and Graves' hyperthyroidism.

The chain joins TRBV7-9 to TRBJ1-1; 9 bases fit TRBD1. This receptor was identified in an adult man with Graves' hyperthyroidism. The sample comprised peripheral blood or thyroid tissue (not recorded which). The CDR3 is CASSYAMGTGQSAEAFF. For the CDR3, the DNA is TGTGCCAGCAGCTACGCAATGGGGACAGGGCAGTCCGCTGAAGCTTTCTTT.